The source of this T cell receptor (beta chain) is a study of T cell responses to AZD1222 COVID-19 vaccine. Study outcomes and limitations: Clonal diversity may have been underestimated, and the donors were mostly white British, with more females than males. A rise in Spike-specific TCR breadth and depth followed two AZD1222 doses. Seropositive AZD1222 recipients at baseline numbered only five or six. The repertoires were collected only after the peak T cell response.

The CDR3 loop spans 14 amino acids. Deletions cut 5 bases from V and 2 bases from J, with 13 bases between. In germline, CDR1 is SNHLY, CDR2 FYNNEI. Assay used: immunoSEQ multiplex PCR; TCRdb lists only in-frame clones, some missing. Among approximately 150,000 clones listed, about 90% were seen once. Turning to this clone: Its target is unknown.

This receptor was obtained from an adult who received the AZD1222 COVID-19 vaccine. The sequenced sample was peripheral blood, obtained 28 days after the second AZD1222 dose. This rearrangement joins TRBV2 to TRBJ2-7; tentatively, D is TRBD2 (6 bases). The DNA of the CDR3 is TGTGCCAGCAGTCCGGGGGACCGAGCCTACGAGCAGTACTTC. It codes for CASSPGDRAYEQYF.